This paragraph covers one T cell receptor beta chain sequence. Its antigen is as yet unknown. Germline V gene data show CDR1 as ENHRY and CDR2 as SYGVKD. The CDR3 length is 13 residues. 5'RACE template switching built TCR beta cDNA with unique molecular identifiers. From the 5' RACE reads, TCRdb lists one entry per CDR3 protein and no DNA. Its table lists 500,000 or so distinct CDR3 sequences. The data originate from a study of T cells expressing NK-cell markers. The overall study: Seven sequenced donors out of eight were HCMV-seropositive, one seronegative.

The study's findings and limits: Whether expanded NKG2C+ T cell clones were HCMV-specific remained unclear. Dominant NKG2C+ clonotype frequencies of 1.0-7.0% of CD8+ T cells were measured in over five donors.

This TCR was sampled from a man younger than 35 in good health. The chain joins TRBV10-3 to TRBJ2-7. The source material was blood T cells: a sorted CD56 or NKG2C T cell subset, CD4+ or CD8+ T cells, or bulk PBMC T cells (not recorded which). This chain's CDR3 is CAISEEIGYEQYF.